Given below is one T cell receptor (beta chain) in context. Everyone who gave samples was a healthy Caucasian. This sample is drawn from a study of identical twins. TCRdb used MiXCR to reprocess the 5' RACE reads, holding one entry per CDR3 protein. The table includes 500,000 to 600,000 distinct CDR3 sequences, around 20% detected once. The CDR3 contains 14 residues. Trimming left V 0 bases short and J 6 bases short, with 12 bases between. Germline lookup yields CDR1 DFQATT and CDR2 SNEGSKA (reference sequence). This same sample was also taken into another study, of T cells expressing NK-cell markers. That paper notes: Among the eight sequenced donors, seven tested HCMV-seropositive and one tested seronegative. These same clonotypes (in a few donors) also led the CD3+CD56-NKG2C+ fraction.

V gene TRBV20-1 combines with J gene TRBJ1-5; D perhaps matches TRBD1 (6 bases). Material for sequencing was CD4+ T cells sorted from blood. The TCR was taken from a woman aged 18-29 years in good health. The CDR3 DNA follows: TGCAGTGCTAGAGAAGGGGGGGGAGGTCAGCCCCAGCATTTT. Residues: CSAREGGGGQPQHF.